This paragraph reports one TCR beta chain. The CDR3 covers 15 residues. V trimming: 4 bases; J trimming: 7 bases; junction bases outside the gene matches: 7. Germline V gives CDR1 SGHTA, CDR2 FQGNSA. The data belong to a study of cytomegalovirus exposure and HLA in healthy donors. PCR involved 60 Vbeta and 13 Jbeta primers. Original analysis: Later analysis identified approximately 80 million unique TCR beta chains, approximately 11 million shared. Generated by immunoSEQ multiplex PCR, the TCRdb table keeps only in-frame clones and is missing some. V, J and clone size derive from that table, while D and trimming were established from the DNA sequence. The data show tens of thousands of clones, roughly 60% seen once.

Sequencing was performed on PBMCs. The origin of this receptor is a woman aged 50 to 65 in good health and CMV-seropositive. The chain joins TRBV7-2 to TRBJ1-6; TRBD1 matches 7 bases. For the CDR3, the DNA is TGTGCCAGCAGCTCTAGGGGGCTAGGGAATTCACCCCTCCACTTT. Amino acids: CASSSRGLGNSPLHF. Full variable domain (remainder filled in from reference TRBV7-2 and TRBJ1-6): GAGVSQSPSNKVTEKGKDVELRCDPISGHTALYWYRQSLGQGLEFLIYFQGNSAPDKSGLPSDRFSAERTGGSVSTLTIQRTQQEDSAVYLCASSSRGLGNSPLHFGNGTRLTVT.